Presented here are 8 T cell receptor beta chains from one specimen sequenced in a study of blood T cell repertoires in COVID-19 (dated by TCRdb to about 2020). Receptor libraries were prepared by the immunoSEQ multiplex PCR assay. TCRdb stores this immuneACCESS table with in-frame sequences only. Part of the clones is absent; in the studies checked, under half of the shortfall reflects unresolved V genes, and no reason is known for the rest. The sample table lists under 250,000 clones, 65% to 90% of them with a count of one. The ten largest account for about 9.3% of the sample. Material: PBMCs or T cells enriched from blood (not recorded which). These receptors all come from a woman between 45 and 65 years old with acute COVID-19.

The chain employs TRBV7-9 and TRBJ2-2, with 7 nucleotides matching TRBD2. The CDR3 has 15 amino acids. The ends lost 7 bases at V and 1 base at J; junction bases unmatched: 6. Germline V gene sequence: CDR1 SEHNR, CDR2 FQNEAQ (reference sequence). The CDR3 DNA reads as TGTGCCAGCACCGCGGGCGGGGGGAACACCGGGGAGCTGTTTTTT. Protein sequence: CASTAGGGNTGELFF.

V is TRBV5-1 and J is TRBJ1-1; D gene unclear. The germline gives CDR1 SGHRS, CDR2 YFSETQ. V lost 0 bases and J 4 bases, leaving 16 bases between the germline ends. The CDR3 runs to 16 residues. The chain's CDR3 is CASSLGRVLASTEAFF. In DNA form, the CDR3 reads TGCGCCAGCAGCTTGGGGAGGGTCCTTGCATCCACTGAAGCTTTCTTT.

V usage is TRBV5-1 and J usage is TRBJ1-6; 8 bases align to TRBD1. This CDR3 has 17 amino acids. Germline trimming cut 4 bases from V and 2 bases from J; bases unmatched to any gene: 8. CDR1 is SGHRS and CDR2 is YFSETQ in the germline V gene. CDR3 nucleotides: TGCGCCAGCAGCGGGGGACAGGCGACCGCCTATAATTCACCCCTCCACTTT. Protein: CASSGGQATAYNSPLHF.

The chain employs TRBV15 and TRBJ1-6; no reliable D call. The CDR3 totals 17 residues. The V gene lost 1 base and the J gene lost 0 bases, with 10 bases spanning the gap. Germline CDR1 LNHNV, CDR2 YYDKDF (reference sequence). The CDR3 spells CATSRAGGRSYNSPLHF. The DNA of the CDR3 is TGTGCCACCAGCAGAGCAGGCGGGCGCTCCTATAATTCACCCCTCCACTTT. The full variable domain, completed using reference TRBV15 and TRBJ1-6, is DAMVIQNPRYQVTQFGKPVTLSCSQTLNHNVMYWYQQKSSQAPKLLFHYYDKDFNNEADTPDNFQSRRPNTSFCFLDIRSPGLGDTAMYLCATSRAGGRSYNSPLHFGNGTRLTVT.

V usage is TRBV6-5 and J usage is TRBJ1-6; D perhaps matches TRBD1 (6 bases). Germline V CDR1 and CDR2: MNHEY, SVGAGI. The CDR3 is made up of 15 amino acids. V lost 6 bases to trimming and J lost 7 bases, with 16 bases between them. CDR3 DNA: TGTGCCAGCAGCGAGCGACAGGCCCGAAATTCACCCCTCCACTTT. Its protein product is CASSERQARNSPLHF.

The chain uses TRBV5-1 and TRBJ1-1; no clear D. The germline CDR1 and CDR2 sequences are SGHRS and YFSETQ. Trimming left V 0 bases short and J 0 bases short, with 6 bases between. The CDR3 spans 14 residues. CDR3 loop: CASSLEGVNTEAFF. For the CDR3, the DNA is TGCGCCAGCAGCTTGGAGGGAGTGAACACTGAAGCTTTCTTT.

The chain combines TRBV7-9 with TRBJ1-2, with 9 bases identical to TRBD1. CDR1 SEHNR and CDR2 FQNEAQ come from the germline V gene (reference sequence). The CDR3 sequence is 15 residues long. Unmatched junction bases numbered 8, after V lost 5 bases and J lost 4 bases. This CDR3 reads CASSDPGQGGYGYTF. CDR3 bases: TGTGCCAGCAGCGACCCGGGACAGGGAGGCTATGGCTACACCTTC. Filled out from reference TRBV7-9 and TRBJ1-2, the complete variable domain reads DTGVSQNPRHKITKRGQNVTFRCDPISEHNRLYWYRQTLGQGPEFLTYFQNEAQLEKSRLLSDRFSAERPKGSFSTLEIQRTEQGDSAMYLCASSDPGQGGYGYTFGSGTRLTVV.

V is TRBV12-3 or TRBV12-4 and J is TRBJ1-1; possible D gene TRBD1, 6 bases. This CDR3 region has 13 residues. V was shortened by 5 bases and J by 7 bases, with 14 bases between the two germline ends. The chain's CDR3 is CASSLGGAGEAFF. CDR3 nucleotide sequence: TGTGCCAGCAGTCTCGGGGGGGCGGGTGAAGCTTTCTTT.